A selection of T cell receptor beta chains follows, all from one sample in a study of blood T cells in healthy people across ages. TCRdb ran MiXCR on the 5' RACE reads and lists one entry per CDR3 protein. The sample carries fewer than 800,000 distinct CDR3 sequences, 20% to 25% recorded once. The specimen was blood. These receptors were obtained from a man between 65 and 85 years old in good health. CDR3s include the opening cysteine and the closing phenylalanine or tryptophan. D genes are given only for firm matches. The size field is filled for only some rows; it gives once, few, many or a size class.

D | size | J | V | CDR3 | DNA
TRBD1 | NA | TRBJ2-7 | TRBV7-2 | CASTPGQGFDEQYF | TGTGCCAGCACCCCTGGACAGGGGTTCGACGAGCAGTACTTC
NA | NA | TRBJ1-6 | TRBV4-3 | CASSQEPRLVSPLHF | TGCGCCAGCAGCCAAGAGCCCAGGCTGGTTTCACCCCTCCACTTT
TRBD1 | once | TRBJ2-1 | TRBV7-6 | CASSLEGTGSGNEQFF | TGTGCCAGCAGCTTAGAGGGGACAGGGTCTGGTAATGAGCAGTTCTTC
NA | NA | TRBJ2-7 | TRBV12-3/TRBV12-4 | CASSPPLAVSYEQYF | TGTGCCAGCAGCCCCCCACTAGCTGTATCCTACGAGCAGTACTTC
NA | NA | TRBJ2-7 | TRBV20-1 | CSARVLADSYEQYF | TGCAGTGCTAGGGTTTTAGCGGACTCCTACGAGCAGTACTTC
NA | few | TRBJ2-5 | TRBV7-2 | CASSLVPSVRGQETQYF | TGTGCCAGCAGCTTAGTTCCTAGCGTGAGGGGGCAAGAGACCCAGTACTTC
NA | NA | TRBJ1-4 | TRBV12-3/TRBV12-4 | CASKEGTNEKLFF | TGTGCCAGCAAAGAGGGAACTAATGAAAAACTGTTTTTT
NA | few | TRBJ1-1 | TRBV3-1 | CASSQEVQNTEAFF | TGTGCCAGCAGCCAAGAGGTCCAAAACACTGAAGCTTTCTTT
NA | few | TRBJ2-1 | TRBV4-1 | CASSASSSPWDEQFF | TGCGCCAGCAGCGCCTCCTCCTCCCCGTGGGATGAGCAGTTCTTC
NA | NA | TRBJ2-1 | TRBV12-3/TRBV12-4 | CASSWRLVENEQFF | TGTGCCAGCAGTTGGCGACTAGTTGAAAATGAGCAGTTCTTC
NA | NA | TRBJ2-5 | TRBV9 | CASSSGQGTQYF | TGTGCCAGCAGCTCGGGACAAGGGACCCAGTACTTC
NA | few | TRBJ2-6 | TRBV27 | CASSLSRFKGGGANVLTF | TGTGCCAGCAGTTTATCGAGGTTTAAAGGAGGTGGGGCCAACGTCCTGACTTTC
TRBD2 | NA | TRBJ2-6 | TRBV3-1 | CASSQDSPTSVGANVLTF | TGTGCCAGCAGCCAAGATAGCCCGACTAGCGTTGGGGCCAACGTCCTGACTTTC
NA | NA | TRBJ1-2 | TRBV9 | CASSPYSDTNYGYTF | TGTGCCAGCAGCCCCTACAGTGACACTAACTATGGCTACACCTTC
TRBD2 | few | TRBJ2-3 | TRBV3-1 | CASSQDISGSGTDTQYF | TGTGCCAGCAGCCAGGACATTAGCGGGAGCGGCACAGATACGCAGTATTTT